This entry lists 9 T cell receptor beta chains sequenced from one sample in a study of Tregs in tolerant kidney transplant recipients. Clones were read by immunoSEQ multiplex PCR, and TCRdb kept only the in-frame ones, dropping some. Its clone listing holds 25,000 to 35,000 clones. This sample comprised CD8+ T cells from blood, obtained before the transplant. The receptors derive from a human donor who received a combined kidney and bone marrow transplant.

Worth noting for this clone: The read comes to an end 3 residues before the CDR3 does, leaving the germline J gene to fill in the end. This chain connects TRBV19 to TRBJ2-1; unclear D gene. The CDR3 contains 12 residues. Germline CDR1 LNHDA, CDR2 SQIVND (reference sequence). V was trimmed by 4 bases and J by 6 bases, leaving 7 bases between them. The CDR3 spells CASSSGSNEQFF. The part of the CDR3 DNA that was read is TGTGCCAGTAGTAGCGGATCCAATGAG.

About this clone: Read sequence stops 3 residues before the CDR3 end, and the germline J gene provides the missing end. This sequence joins TRBV7-6 and TRBJ2-5; 8 bases are a match to TRBD2. Germline trimming cut 6 bases from V and 3 bases from J; bases unmatched to any gene: 9. The germline gives CDR1 SGHVS, CDR2 FNYEAQ. This CDR3 is 15 amino acids long. CDR3 DNA (partial): TGTGCCAGCAGAAAACTAGCGGTAGATAAAGAGACC. This gives the protein CASRKLAVDKET. In full, the CDR3 reads CASRKLAVDKETQYF.

Note on this clone: The read comes to an end 3 residues before the CDR3 does, leaving the germline J gene to fill in the end. V is TRBV11-2 and J is TRBJ2-7; a weak D match, TRBD1 (6 bases). This CDR3 is built from 15 residues. Germline values: CDR1 SGHAT, CDR2 FQNNGV. V was cut by 2 bases and J by 4 bases, with 15 bases left in between. CDR3 bases read: TGTGCCAGCAGCTTAATACAGGGTCTCTCATACGAG. Translation gives CASSLIQGLSYE. The full CDR3 sequence reads CASSLIQGLSYEQYF.

Partial CDR3 DNA: TGTGCCAGCAGTTCCGACTCGGTCCTATTCTCCTACAATGAG. It translates to CASSSDSVLFSYNE. In full, the CDR3 is CASSSDSVLFSYNEQFF. This chain connects TRBV2 to TRBJ2-1; D is ambiguous. Coverage ceases 3 residues before the CDR3 finishes, and the germline J gene fills in the end. Germline assignment: CDR1 SNHLY and CDR2 FYNNEI. V shed 5 bases and J shed 0 bases, with 17 bases lying between them. CDR3 length: 17 amino acids.

Points on this clone: The read is 3 residues too short to cover the CDR3 end, so that end is filled in from the germline J gene. V and J are TRBV13 and TRBJ2-5; TRBD2 might be the D (5 bases). Germline values: CDR1 PRHDT, CDR2 FYEKMQ (reference sequence). With 1 base removed from V and 5 bases from J, the gap between germline ends came to 14 bases. This CDR3 has 15 residues. CDR3 sequence reads: CASSLASPVGETQYF. The covered CDR3 bases are TGTGCCAGCAGCTTAGCTAGCCCTGTAGGCGAGACC.

Comment on this clone: The read stops 3 residues short of the end of the CDR3; the missing end is completed from the germline J gene. The J gene is TRBJ1-2, the V gene TRBV19; 8 nucleotides match TRBD1. CDR1 is LNHDA, CDR2 SQIVND, per germline (reference sequence). The CDR3 contains 14 residues. CDR3 region: CASSIGQGILGYTF. The sequenced CDR3 bases are TGTGCCAGTAGTATTGGACAGGGTATCTTGGGC.

With regard to this clone: The read finishes 3 residues shy of the CDR3 end, and the germline J gene is used to complete it. The chain carries TRBV20-1 and TRBJ2-2; D might be TRBD1 (6 bases). Germline CDR1 and CDR2: DFQATT and SNEGSKA (reference sequence). V was pared by 6 bases and J by 4 bases, with 12 bases between. CDR3 length: 13 residues. CDR3: CSARDISTGELFF. Incomplete CDR3 DNA: TGCAGTGCCCGGGACATATCCACCGGGGAG.

With respect to this clone: Read data end 3 residues before the CDR3 end; the end is taken from the germline J gene. This rearrangement joins TRBV6-2 or TRBV6-3 to TRBJ2-1; 7 bases are shared with TRBD1. V dropped 8 bases and J dropped 4; count of bases not matched to a gene: 8. Per the germline V gene, CDR1 is MNHEY and CDR2 is SVGEGT. The CDR3 contains 14 residues. The CDR3 spells CASYRGYGYNEQFF. The sequenced CDR3 bases are TGTGCCAGCTACAGGGGTTACGGTTACAATGAG.

In the case of this clone: The CDR3 is cut off 3 residues early in the read; its end comes from the germline J gene. J is TRBJ2-5 and V is TRBV6-2 or TRBV6-3, with 11 positions matching TRBD2. This CDR3 is built from 17 residues. The V and J ends lost 2 bases and 0 bases, in that order; junction bases with no gene match: 5. Germline V gene lookup returns CDR1 MNHEY and CDR2 SVGEGT. The CDR3 bases that were read are TGTGCCAGCAGTTACGAATCTAGCGGGAGGAACCAAGAGACC. Translating it yields CASSYESSGRNQET. In full, the CDR3 reads CASSYESSGRNQETQYF.